This T cell receptor (beta chain) was recorded in a study of T cells in Graves' hyperthyroidism and ophthalmopathy. Overall study findings and caveats: Blood samples included most of the expanded thyroid clonotypes exceeding 0.001.

V lost 5 bases to trimming and J lost 0 bases, with 12 bases between them. This CDR3 has 14 residues. Germline V gene lookup returns CDR1 SGHNT and CDR2 YYREEE (reference sequence). This clonotype was seen many times. Antigen: not known. RNA transcripts yielded amplified TCR beta CDR3 regions. During a first-round RT-PCR of the TCR CDR3, the HTBI primer set was used. TCRdb called the multiplex PCR reads again in MiXCR, with one record for every CDR3 protein. The data hold 550,000 to 700,000 distinct CDR3 sequences, with around 15% observed a single time. Isolation of PBMCs was performed on roughly 9 ml fresh peripheral blood.

V usage is TRBV5-4 and J usage is TRBJ2-7; TRBD2 is a possible D gene (6 bases). The sample consisted of blood. This receptor was identified in a woman in her thirties or forties with Graves' ophthalmopathy. CDR3 bases: TGTGCCAGCAGAAAGGGACTTTACTCCTACGAGCAGTACTTC. Its protein is CASRKGLYSYEQYF.